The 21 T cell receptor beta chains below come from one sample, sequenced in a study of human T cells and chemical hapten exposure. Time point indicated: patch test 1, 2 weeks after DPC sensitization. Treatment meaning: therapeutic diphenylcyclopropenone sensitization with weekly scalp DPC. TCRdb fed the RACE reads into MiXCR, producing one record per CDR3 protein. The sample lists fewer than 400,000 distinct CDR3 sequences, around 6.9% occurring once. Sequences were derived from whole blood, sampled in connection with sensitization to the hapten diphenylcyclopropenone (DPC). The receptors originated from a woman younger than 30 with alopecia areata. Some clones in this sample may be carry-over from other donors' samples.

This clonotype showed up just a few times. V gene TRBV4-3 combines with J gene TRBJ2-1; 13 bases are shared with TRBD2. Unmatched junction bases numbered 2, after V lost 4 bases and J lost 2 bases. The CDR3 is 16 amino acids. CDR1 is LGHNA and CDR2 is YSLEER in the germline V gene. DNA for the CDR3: TGCGCCAGCAGCCCAGGACTAGCGGGGGCCTACAATGAGCAGTTCTTC. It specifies CASSPGLAGAYNEQFF.

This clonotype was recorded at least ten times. The CDR3 sequence: CASRTRDPGLDTQYF. CDR3 in DNA: TGTGCCAGCAGGACTCGGGACCCCGGACTGGATACGCAGTATTTT. The chain has TRBV6-2 or TRBV6-3 and TRBJ2-3; the D call may be TRBD1 or TRBD2 (5 bases each). The CDR3 runs 15 residues. Per germline, CDR1 MNHEY and CDR2 SVGEGT. V lost 6 bases and J 6 bases, leaving 19 bases between the germline ends.

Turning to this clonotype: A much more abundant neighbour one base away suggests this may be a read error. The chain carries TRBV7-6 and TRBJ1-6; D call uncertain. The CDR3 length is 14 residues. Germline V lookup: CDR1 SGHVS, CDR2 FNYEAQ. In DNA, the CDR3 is TGTGCCAGCGGCTTACGGAGGAATAATTCACCCCTCCACTTT. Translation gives CASGLRRNNSPLHF.

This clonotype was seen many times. For the CDR3, the DNA is TGTGCCAGCAGCCCCACCCTTGGGACTCGAGTCTACGAGCAGTACTTC. It is translated as CASSPTLGTRVYEQYF. J is TRBJ2-7 and V is TRBV12-3 or TRBV12-4, with D maybe TRBD2 (6 bases). V dropped 6 bases and J dropped 3 bases, with 21 bases sitting between them. This CDR3 contains 16 residues.

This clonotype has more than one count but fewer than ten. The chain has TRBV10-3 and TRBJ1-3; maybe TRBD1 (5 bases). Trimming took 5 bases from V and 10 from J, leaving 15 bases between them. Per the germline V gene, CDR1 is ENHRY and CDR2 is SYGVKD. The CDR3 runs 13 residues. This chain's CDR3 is CAISPLSWGTIYF. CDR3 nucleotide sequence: TGTGCCATCAGTCCGCTTAGCTGGGGGACCATATATTTT.

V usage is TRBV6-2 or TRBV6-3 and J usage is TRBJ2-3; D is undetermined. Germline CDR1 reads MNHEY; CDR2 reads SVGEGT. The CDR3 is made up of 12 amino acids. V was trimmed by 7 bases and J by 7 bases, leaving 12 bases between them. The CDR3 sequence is CASNPLGHTQYF. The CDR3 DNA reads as TGTGCCAGCAACCCCCTAGGGCATACGCAGTATTTT.

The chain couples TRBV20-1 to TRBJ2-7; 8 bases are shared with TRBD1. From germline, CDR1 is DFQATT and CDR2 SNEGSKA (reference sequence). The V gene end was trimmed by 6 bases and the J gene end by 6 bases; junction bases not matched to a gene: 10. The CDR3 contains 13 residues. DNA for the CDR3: TGCAGTGCCACCAGGACAGGGTCGGGCGAGCAGTACTTC. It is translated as CSATRTGSGEQYF.

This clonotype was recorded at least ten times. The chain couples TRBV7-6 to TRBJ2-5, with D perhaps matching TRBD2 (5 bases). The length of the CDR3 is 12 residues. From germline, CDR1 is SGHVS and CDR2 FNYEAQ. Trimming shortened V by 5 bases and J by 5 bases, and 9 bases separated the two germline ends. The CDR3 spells CASSPSGETQYF. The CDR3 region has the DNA TGTGCCAGCAGCCCATCGGGGGAGACCCAGTACTTC.

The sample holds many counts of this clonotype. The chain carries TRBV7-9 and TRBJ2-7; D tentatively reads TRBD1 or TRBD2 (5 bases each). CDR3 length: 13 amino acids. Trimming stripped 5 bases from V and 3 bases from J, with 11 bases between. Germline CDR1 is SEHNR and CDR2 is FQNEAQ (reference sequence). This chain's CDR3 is CASSRDGVYEQYF. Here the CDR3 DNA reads TGTGCCAGCAGCCGGGACGGGGTCTACGAGCAGTACTTC. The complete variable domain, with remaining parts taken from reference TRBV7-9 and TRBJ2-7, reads DTGVSQNPRHKITKRGQNVTFRCDPISEHNRLYWYRQTLGQGPEFLTYFQNEAQLEKSRLLSDRFSAERPKGSFSTLEIQRTEQGDSAMYLCASSRDGVYEQYFGPGTRLTVT.

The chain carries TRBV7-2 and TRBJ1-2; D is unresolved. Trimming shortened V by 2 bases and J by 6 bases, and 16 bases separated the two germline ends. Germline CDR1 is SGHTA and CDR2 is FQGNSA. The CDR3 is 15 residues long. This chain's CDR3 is CASSLLGSADDGYTF. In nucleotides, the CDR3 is TGTGCCAGCAGCTTACTGGGATCTGCTGACGATGGCTACACCTTC.

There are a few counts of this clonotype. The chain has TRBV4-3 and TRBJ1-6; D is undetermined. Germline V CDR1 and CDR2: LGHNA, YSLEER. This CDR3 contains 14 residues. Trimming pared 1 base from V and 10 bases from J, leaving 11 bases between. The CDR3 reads CASSQAVIESPLHF. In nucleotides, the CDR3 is TGCGCCAGCAGCCAAGCGGTAATTGAGTCACCCCTCCACTTT.

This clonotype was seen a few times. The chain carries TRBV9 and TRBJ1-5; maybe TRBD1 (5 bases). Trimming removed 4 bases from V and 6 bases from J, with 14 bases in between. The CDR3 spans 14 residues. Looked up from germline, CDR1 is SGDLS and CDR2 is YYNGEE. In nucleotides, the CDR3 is TGTGCCAGCAGCCCTTTCCCGGGGGGTCAGCCCCAGCATTTT. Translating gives CASSPFPGGQPQHF.

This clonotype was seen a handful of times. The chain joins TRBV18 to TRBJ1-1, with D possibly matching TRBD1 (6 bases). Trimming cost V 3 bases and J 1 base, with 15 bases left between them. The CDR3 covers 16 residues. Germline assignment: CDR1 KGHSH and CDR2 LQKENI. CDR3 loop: CASSPRRGDPNTEAFF. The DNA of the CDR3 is TGTGCCAGCTCACCGCGTAGGGGGGACCCGAACACTGAAGCTTTCTTT.

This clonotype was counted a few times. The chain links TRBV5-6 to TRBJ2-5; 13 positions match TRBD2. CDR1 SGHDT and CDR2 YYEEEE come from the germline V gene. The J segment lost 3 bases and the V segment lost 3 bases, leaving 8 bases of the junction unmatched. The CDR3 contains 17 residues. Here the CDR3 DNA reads TGTGCCAGCAGCTCCTTCATAACTAGCGGGGGGGAAGAGACCCAGTACTTC. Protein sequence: CASSSFITSGGEETQYF.

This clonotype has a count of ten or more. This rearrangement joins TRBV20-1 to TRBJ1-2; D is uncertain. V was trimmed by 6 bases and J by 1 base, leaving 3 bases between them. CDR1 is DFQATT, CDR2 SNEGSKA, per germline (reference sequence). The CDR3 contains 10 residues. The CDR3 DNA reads TGCAGTGCCAATAACTATGGCTACACCTTC. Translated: CSANNYGYTF.

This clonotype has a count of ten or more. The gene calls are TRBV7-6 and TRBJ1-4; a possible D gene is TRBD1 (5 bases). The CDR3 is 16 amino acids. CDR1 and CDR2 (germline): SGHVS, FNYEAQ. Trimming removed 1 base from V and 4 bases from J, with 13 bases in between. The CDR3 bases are TGTGCCAGCAGCTTAGATGCAGGGCGTTATAATGAAAAACTGTTTTTT. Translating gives CASSLDAGRYNEKLFF.

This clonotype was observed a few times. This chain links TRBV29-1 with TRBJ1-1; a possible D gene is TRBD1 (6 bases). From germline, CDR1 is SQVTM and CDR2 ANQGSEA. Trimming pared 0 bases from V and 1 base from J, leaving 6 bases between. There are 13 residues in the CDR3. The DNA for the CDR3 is TGCAGCGTTGAAGAAGGGGGGAACACTGAAGCTTTCTTT. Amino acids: CSVEEGGNTEAFF.

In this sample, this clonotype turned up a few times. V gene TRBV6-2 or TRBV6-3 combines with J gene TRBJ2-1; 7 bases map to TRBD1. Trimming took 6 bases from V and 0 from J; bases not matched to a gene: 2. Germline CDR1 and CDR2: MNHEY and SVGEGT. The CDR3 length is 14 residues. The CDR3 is CASRQGSSYNEQFF. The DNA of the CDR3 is TGTGCCAGCAGACAGGGGAGCTCCTACAATGAGCAGTTCTTC.

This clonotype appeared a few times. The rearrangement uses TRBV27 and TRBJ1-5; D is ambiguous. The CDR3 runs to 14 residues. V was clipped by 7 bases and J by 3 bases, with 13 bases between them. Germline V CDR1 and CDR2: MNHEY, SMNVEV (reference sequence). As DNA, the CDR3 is TGTGCCAGCAATAAGGACGGACTCAATCAGCCCCAGCATTTT. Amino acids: CASNKDGLNQPQHF.

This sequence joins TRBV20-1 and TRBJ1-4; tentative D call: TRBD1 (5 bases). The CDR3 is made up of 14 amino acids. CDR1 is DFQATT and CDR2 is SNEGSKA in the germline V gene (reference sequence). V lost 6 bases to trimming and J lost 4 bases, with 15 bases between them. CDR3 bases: TGCAGTGCCGGGACGCACCCTCTTAATGAAAAACTGTTTTTT. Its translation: CSAGTHPLNEKLFF.

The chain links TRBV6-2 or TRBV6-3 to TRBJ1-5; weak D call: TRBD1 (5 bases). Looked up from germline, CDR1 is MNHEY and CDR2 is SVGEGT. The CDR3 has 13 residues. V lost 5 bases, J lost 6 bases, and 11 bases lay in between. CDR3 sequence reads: CASSRGVFQPQHF. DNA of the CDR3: TGTGCCAGCAGTCGAGGGGTTTTTCAGCCCCAGCATTTT.